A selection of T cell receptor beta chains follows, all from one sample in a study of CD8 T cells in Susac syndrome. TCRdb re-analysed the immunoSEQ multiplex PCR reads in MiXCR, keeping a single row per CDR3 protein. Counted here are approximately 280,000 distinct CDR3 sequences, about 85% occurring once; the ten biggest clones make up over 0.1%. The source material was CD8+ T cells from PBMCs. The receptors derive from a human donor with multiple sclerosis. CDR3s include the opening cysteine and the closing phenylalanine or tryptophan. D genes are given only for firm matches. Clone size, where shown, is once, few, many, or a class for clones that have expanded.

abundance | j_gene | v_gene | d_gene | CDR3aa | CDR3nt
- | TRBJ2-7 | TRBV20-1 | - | CSARERADHEQYF | TGCAGTGCTAGGGAGCGGGCAGACCACGAGCAGTACTTC
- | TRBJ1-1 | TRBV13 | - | CASSLGQGGWTEAFF | TGTGCCAGCAGCTTAGGGCAGGGAGGTTGGACTGAAGCTTTCTTT
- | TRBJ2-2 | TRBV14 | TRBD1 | CASSQERRTGRTGELFF | TGTGCCAGCAGCCAAGAGAGAAGGACAGGTCGCACCGGGGAGCTGTTTTTT
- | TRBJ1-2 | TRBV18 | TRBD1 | CASSPRTGDRLFNYGYTF | TGTGCCAGCTCACCCCGGACAGGGGACAGACTGTTTAACTATGGCTACACCTTC
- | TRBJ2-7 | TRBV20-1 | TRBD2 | CSASGVGLAGTYEQYF | TGCAGTGCTTCAGGGGTTGGACTAGCGGGGACCTACGAGCAGTACTTC
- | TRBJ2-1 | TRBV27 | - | CASSSQRRKYNEQFF | TGTGCCAGCAGTTCCCAGCGCAGGAAGTACAATGAGCAGTTCTTC
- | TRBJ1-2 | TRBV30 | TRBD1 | CASPGWDRLNYGYTF | TGTGCCTCCCCCGGCTGGGACAGGCTAAACTATGGCTACACCTTC
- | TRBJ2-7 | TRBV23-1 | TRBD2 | CASSLLGTSGRRGDREQYF | TGCGCCAGCAGTCTCCTCGGGACTAGCGGGCGGAGGGGGGATCGGGAGCAGTACTTC
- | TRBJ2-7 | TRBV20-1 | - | CSARPYLLHYEQYF | TGCAGTGCTAGGCCCTACCTCCTTCACTACGAGCAGTACTTC
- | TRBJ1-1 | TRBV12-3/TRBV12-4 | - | CASTRSGYTEAFF | TGTGCCAGCACCAGGAGCGGCTACACTGAAGCTTTCTTT
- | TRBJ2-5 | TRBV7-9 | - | CASSLRHQETQYF | TGTGCCAGCAGCTTAAGGCACCAAGAGACCCAGTACTTC
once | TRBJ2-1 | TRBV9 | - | CASSVGPVPEQFF | TGTGCCAGCAGCGTCGGCCCCGTACCTGAGCAGTTCTTC
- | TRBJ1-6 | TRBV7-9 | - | CASSSPAGAPLHF | TGTGCCAGCAGCTCCCCGGCGGGGGCACCCCTCCACTTT
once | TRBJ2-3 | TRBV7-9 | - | CASSSGTDRRDTQYF | TGTGCCAGCAGCTCAGGGACCGACAGACGCGATACGCAGTATTTT
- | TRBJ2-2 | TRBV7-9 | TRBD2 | CASSLDGAGVTGELFF | TGTGCCAGCAGCTTAGATGGAGCGGGAGTCACCGGGGAGCTGTTTTTT
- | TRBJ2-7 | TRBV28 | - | CASSLIGAGIFYEQYF | TGTGCCAGCAGTTTAATCGGAGCAGGGATATTCTACGAGCAGTACTTC
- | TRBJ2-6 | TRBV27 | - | CASSLEGGRGADGANVLTF | TGTGCCAGCAGTTTAGAGGGTGGGCGCGGTGCGGACGGGGCCAACGTCCTGACTTTC
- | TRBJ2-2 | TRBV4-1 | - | CASSRTGSNTGELFF | TGCGCCAGCAGCCGTACAGGCTCGAACACCGGGGAGCTGTTTTTT
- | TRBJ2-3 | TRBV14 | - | CASSQVVSTDTQYF | TGTGCCAGCAGCCAAGTCGTGAGCACAGATACGCAGTATTTT
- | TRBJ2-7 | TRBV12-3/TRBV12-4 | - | CASKSHEQYF | TGTGCCAGCAAGAGCCACGAGCAGTACTTC
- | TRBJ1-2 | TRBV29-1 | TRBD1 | CSVDAQGAPIDGYTF | TGCAGCGTTGACGCCCAGGGGGCCCCTATAGATGGCTACACCTTC
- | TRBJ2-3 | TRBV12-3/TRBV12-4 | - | CASSFRGRTPPDTQYF | TGTGCCAGCAGTTTTCGGGGAAGAACTCCCCCAGATACGCAGTATTTT
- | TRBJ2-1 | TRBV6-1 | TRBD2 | CASSEDPSGSSYNEQFF | TGTGCCAGCAGTGAAGATCCTAGCGGGAGCTCCTACAATGAGCAGTTCTTC
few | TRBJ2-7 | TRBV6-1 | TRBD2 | CASSPFLAVNYEQYF | TGTGCCAGCAGTCCCTTCCTAGCGGTCAACTACGAGCAGTACTTC
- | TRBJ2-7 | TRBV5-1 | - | CASSPEGGSTYEQYF | TGCGCCAGCAGCCCGGAGGGCGGATCCACCTACGAGCAGTACTTC
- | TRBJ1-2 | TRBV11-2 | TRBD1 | CASGPWSGTVSSGYTF | TGTGCCAGCGGGCCCTGGTCCGGGACAGTCTCCTCTGGCTACACCTTC
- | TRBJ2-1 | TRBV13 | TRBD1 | CASSFTGTGGLDNEQFF | TGTGCCAGCAGCTTTACCGGGACAGGGGGCTTGGACAATGAGCAGTTCTTC
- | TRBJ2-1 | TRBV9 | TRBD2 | CASRAGVGDEQFF | TGTGCCAGCAGGGCGGGAGTTGGCGATGAGCAGTTCTTC
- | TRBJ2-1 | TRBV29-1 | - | CSVEDREFF | TGCAGCGTTGAAGATAGGGAGTTCTTC
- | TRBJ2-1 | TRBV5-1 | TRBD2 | CASTSTSVGGDEQFF | TGCGCCAGCACTTCGACTAGCGTCGGTGGGGATGAGCAGTTCTTC
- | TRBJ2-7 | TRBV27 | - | CASSLPGQTYEQYF | TGTGCCAGCAGTCTGCCGGGGCAGACTTACGAGCAGTACTTC
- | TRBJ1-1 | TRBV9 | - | CASGKRTEAFF | TGTGCCAGCGGGAAGAGGACTGAAGCTTTCTTT
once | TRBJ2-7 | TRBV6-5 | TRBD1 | CASSLRWDRAYEQYF | TGTGCCAGCAGCTTACGATGGGACAGAGCCTACGAGCAGTACTTC
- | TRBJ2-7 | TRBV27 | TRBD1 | CASNPTGLSYEQYF | TGTGCCAGCAACCCGACAGGGCTGTCCTACGAGCAGTACTTC
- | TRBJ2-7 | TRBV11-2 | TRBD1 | CASSRGTPRGRLYEQYF | TGTGCCAGCAGCCGGGGCACACCCAGGGGGCGCCTTTACGAGCAGTACTTC
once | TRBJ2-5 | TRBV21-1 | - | CATNKTRGRVGEETQYF | TGTGCCACCAACAAAACCCGCGGGCGGGTCGGGGAAGAGACCCAGTACTTC
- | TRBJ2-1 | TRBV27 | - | CASSLLSRGYNEQFF | TGTGCCAGCAGTTTACTGAGTAGGGGCTACAATGAGCAGTTCTTC
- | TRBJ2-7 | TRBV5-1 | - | CASKTGDGFYEQYF | TGCGCCAGCAAGACAGGTGACGGATTCTACGAGCAGTACTTC
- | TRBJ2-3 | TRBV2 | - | CASSEWGSADTQYF | TGTGCCAGCAGTGAGTGGGGTTCGGCAGATACGCAGTATTTT
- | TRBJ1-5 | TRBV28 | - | CASSLMKGNQPQHF | TGTGCCAGCAGTTTAATGAAGGGCAATCAGCCCCAGCATTTT
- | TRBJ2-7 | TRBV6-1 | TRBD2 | CASSEDLTSGYEQYF | TGTGCCAGCAGTGAAGATTTGACTAGCGGATACGAGCAGTACTTC
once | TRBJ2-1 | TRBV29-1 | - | CSARAYNEQFF | TGCAGCGCTCGGGCCTACAATGAGCAGTTCTTC
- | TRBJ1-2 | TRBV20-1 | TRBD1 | CSASSQPRDSRIGYTF | TGCAGTGCTAGTAGCCAACCTCGGGACAGTCGTATTGGCTACACCTTC
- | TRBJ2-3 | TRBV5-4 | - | CASSTEPTDTQYF | TGTGCCAGCAGCACCGAGCCCACAGATACGCAGTATTTT
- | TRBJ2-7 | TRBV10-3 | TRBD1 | CAISHTGGSFYEQYF | TGTGCCATCAGTCATACAGGGGGCTCTTTCTACGAGCAGTACTTC
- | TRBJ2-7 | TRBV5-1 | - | CASSLRGAEYEQYF | TGCGCCAGCAGCTTAAGAGGGGCTGAGTACGAGCAGTACTTC
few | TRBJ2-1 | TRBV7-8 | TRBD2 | CASSLTLILAGLDNEQFF | TGTGCCAGCAGCTTAACATTGATACTAGCGGGATTAGACAATGAGCAGTTCTTC
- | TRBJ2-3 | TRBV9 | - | CASSPEIGPDTQYF | TGTGCCAGCAGCCCCGAGATTGGCCCAGATACGCAGTATTTT
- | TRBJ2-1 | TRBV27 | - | CASSLEGWYNEQFF | TGTGCCAGCAGTTTAGAGGGGTGGTACAATGAGCAGTTCTTC
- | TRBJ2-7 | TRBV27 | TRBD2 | CASSMTSGREQYF | TGTGCCAGCAGCATGACTAGCGGGAGGGAGCAGTACTTC
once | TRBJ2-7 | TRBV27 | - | CASSPLPEGLTYEQYF | TGTGCCAGCAGTCCCCTCCCCGAGGGGTTGACCTACGAGCAGTACTTC
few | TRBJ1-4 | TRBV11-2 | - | CASSFSREKLFF | TGTGCCAGCAGCTTTAGTAGGGAAAAACTGTTTTTT
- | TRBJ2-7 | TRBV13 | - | CASSLMAEYGEQYF | TGTGCCAGCAGCTTAATGGCGGAGTACGGCGAGCAGTACTTC
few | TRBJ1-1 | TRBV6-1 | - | CATRSGGTEAFF | TGTGCAACCAGATCTGGGGGCACTGAAGCTTTCTTT
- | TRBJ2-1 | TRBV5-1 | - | CASSLENSLYNEQFF | TGCGCCAGCAGCTTGGAGAATAGTCTCTACAATGAGCAGTTCTTC
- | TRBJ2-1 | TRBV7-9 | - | CASSSPSYNEQFF | TGTGCCAGCAGCTCCCCGTCGTACAATGAGCAGTTCTTC
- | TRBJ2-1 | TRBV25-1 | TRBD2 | CASSDESGLAVYNEQFF | TGTGCCAGCAGTGACGAATCCGGGCTAGCGGTTTACAATGAGCAGTTCTTC
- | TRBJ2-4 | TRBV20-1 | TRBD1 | CSARAGTGGDIQYF | TGCAGTGCTAGAGCCGGGACAGGGGGTGACATTCAGTACTTC
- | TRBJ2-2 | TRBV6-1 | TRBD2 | CASRIGTSGRYTGELFF | TGTGCCAGCAGAATCGGGACTAGCGGGAGGTACACCGGGGAGCTGTTTTTT